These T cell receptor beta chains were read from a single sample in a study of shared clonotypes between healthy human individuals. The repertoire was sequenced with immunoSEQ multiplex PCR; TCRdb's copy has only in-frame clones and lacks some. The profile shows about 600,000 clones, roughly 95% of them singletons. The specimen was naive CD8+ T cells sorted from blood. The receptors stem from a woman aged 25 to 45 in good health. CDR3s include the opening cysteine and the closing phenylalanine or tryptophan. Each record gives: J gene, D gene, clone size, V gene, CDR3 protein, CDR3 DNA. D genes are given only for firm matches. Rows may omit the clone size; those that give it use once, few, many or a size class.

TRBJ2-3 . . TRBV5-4 CASSLLQGGTQYF TGTGCCAGCAGCTTACTCCAGGGTGGAACGCAGTATTTT
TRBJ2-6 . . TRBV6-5 CASSYYSTGANVLTF TGTGCCAGCAGTTACTACAGTACTGGGGCCAACGTCCTGACTTTC
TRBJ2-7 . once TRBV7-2 CAATANSYEQYF TGTGCCGCTACAGCGAACTCCTACGAGCAGTACTTC
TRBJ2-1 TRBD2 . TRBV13 CASGSGTNNEQFF TGTGCCAGCGGGAGCGGGACTAACAATGAGCAGTTCTTC
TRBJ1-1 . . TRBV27 CASSPTGANTEAFF TGTGCCAGCAGTCCAACGGGAGCGAACACTGAAGCTTTCTTT
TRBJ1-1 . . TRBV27 CASVPGLNTEAFF TGTGCCAGCGTACCGGGACTGAACACTGAAGCTTTCTTT
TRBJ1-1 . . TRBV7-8 CASSFSEGETEAFF TGTGCCAGCAGCTTCTCTGAGGGGGAGACTGAAGCTTTCTTT
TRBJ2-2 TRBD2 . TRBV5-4 CASSLGLAGVLGELFF TGTGCCAGCAGCTTGGGACTAGCGGGAGTGTTGGGGGAGCTGTTTTTT
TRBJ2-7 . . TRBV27 CASSFGAGSTYEQYF TGTGCCAGCAGTTTTGGAGCCGGGTCTACCTACGAGCAGTACTTC
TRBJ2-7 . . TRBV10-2 CASSESIGRDHEQYF TGCGCCAGCAGTGAGTCGATCGGCAGGGACCACGAGCAGTACTTC
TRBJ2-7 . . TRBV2 CASKGISYEQYF TGTGCCAGCAAGGGGATTTCCTACGAGCAGTACTTC
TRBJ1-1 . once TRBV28 CASSNDRPNTEAFF TGTGCCAGCAGTAATGACAGACCGAACACTGAAGCTTTCTTT
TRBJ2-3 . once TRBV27 CASSSVAASTDTQYF TGTGCCAGCAGTTCAGTAGCGGCTAGCACAGATACGCAGTATTTT
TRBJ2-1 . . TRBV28 CASSLPHGSHPYNEQFF TGTGCCAGCAGTTTACCTCACGGGAGTCACCCCTACAATGAGCAGTTCTTC
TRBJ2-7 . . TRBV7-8 CASSWDKGYEQYF TGTGCCAGCAGCTGGGACAAAGGGTACGAGCAGTACTTC
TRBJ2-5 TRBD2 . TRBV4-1 CASSQEGLAAYQETQYF TGCGCCAGCAGCCAAGAGGGCCTAGCGGCGTACCAAGAGACCCAGTACTTC
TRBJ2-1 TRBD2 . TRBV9 CASSPSPGLAGTSYNEQFF TGTGCCAGCAGCCCGAGCCCCGGACTAGCGGGGACCTCCTACAATGAGCAGTTCTTC
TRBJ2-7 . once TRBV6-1 CASSERQVSYEQYF TGTGCCAGCAGTGAACGACAGGTATCCTACGAGCAGTACTTC
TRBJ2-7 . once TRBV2 CASSESRDPTKGYF TGTGCCAGCAGTGAAAGCAGGGATCCTACGAAAGGGTACTTC
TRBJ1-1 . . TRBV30 CAWSNYMGTEAFF TGTGCCTGGAGTAATTATATGGGCACTGAAGCTTTCTTT
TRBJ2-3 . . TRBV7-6 CASTPGGGGADTQYF TGTGCCAGCACCCCAGGGGGGGGAGGGGCAGATACGCAGTATTTT
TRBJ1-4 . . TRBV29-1 CSVEMGATNEKLFF TGCAGCGTTGAAATGGGGGCAACTAATGAAAAACTGTTTTTT
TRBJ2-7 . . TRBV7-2 CASSPSLSSMGYEQYF TGTGCCAGCAGCCCTAGCCTCAGCAGTATGGGCTACGAGCAGTACTTC
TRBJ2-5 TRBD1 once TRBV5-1 CASSLDRGPETQYF TGCGCCAGCAGCTTGGACAGGGGGCCTGAGACCCAGTACTTC
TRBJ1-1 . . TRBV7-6 CASTGHGATEAFF TGTGCCAGTACCGGGCATGGGGCTACTGAAGCTTTCTTT
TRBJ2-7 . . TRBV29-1 CSVEVLGSGLSYEQYF TGCAGCGTTGAAGTGCTTGGGAGCGGGCTCTCCTACGAGCAGTACTTC
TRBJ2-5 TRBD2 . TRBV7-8 CASSPRLAGSKETQYF TGTGCCAGCAGCCCGAGACTAGCGGGATCAAAAGAGACCCAGTACTTC
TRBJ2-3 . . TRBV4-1 CASSQDVGSTDTQYF TGCGCCAGCAGCCAAGACGTGGGGAGCACAGATACGCAGTATTTT
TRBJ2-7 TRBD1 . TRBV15 CATSRADGQAYEQYF TGTGCCACCAGCAGGGCGGACGGACAGGCCTACGAGCAGTACTTC
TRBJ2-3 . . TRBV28 CASSFWDTQYF TGTGCCAGCAGTTTCTGGGATACGCAGTATTTT
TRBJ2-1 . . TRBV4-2 CASSQEGDTTSYNEQFF TGTGCCAGCAGCCAAGAGGGGGACACAACCTCCTACAATGAGCAGTTCTTC
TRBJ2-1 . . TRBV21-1 CASSSSGLAYNEQFF TGTGCCAGCAGCAGTTCCGGGCTCGCTTACAATGAGCAGTTCTTC
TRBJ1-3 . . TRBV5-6 CASSLWGSGNTIYF TGTGCCAGCAGCTTGTGGGGCTCTGGAAACACCATATATTTT
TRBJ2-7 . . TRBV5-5 CASSLFRRWSYEQYF TGTGCCAGCAGCTTGTTTCGCCGCTGGTCCTACGAGCAGTACTTC
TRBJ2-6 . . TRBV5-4 CASRPSSGANVLTF TGTGCCAGCAGACCGTCGTCTGGGGCCAACGTCCTGACTTTC
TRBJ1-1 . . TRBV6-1 CASRGGAEAFF TGTGCCAGCAGGGGGGGGGCTGAAGCTTTCTTT
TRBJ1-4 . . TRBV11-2 CASSLTGTNEKLFF TGTGCCAGCAGCCTAACAGGGACTAATGAAAAACTGTTTTTT
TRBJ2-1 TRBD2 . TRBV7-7 CASSFGRGTQNEQFF TGTGCCAGCAGCTTTGGGCGGGGGACTCAGAATGAGCAGTTCTTC
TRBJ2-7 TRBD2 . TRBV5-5 CASSFTSGSGYEQYF TGTGCCAGCAGCTTTACTAGCGGGAGTGGGTACGAGCAGTACTTC
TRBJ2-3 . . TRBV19 CASSSGQVAQYF TGTGCCAGTAGTAGCGGCCAGGTTGCGCAGTATTTT
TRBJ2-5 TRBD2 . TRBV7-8 CASSSKLAGVEATQYF TGTGCCAGCAGCTCAAAACTAGCGGGAGTCGAGGCGACCCAGTACTTC
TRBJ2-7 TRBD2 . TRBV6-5 CASSPGWREIYEQYF TGTGCCAGCAGCCCAGGTTGGCGGGAGATCTACGAGCAGTACTTC